This is a list of T cell receptor beta chains from one sample in a study of identical twins. Each CDR3 protein is one row after TCRdb ran MiXCR on the 5' RACE reads. The table includes hundreds of thousands of distinct CDR3 sequences, roughly 24% detected once. The sample was also reused in another study, on T cells expressing NK-cell markers.

The sample was CD4+ T cells sorted from blood. The receptors were gathered from a young woman in good health. Each CDR3 is given with its conserved first and last residue. The order of the fields is D gene, V gene, clone size, J gene, CDR3 DNA, CDR3 protein. D genes are given only for firm matches. For some rows the clone size is stated as once, few or many, or as a class when expanded; others skip it.

TRBD1	TRBV6-5	few	TRBJ1-2	TGTGCCAGCAGTTACTCCGGGACAGGGGGCCATGGCTACACCTTC	CASSYSGTGGHGYTF
-	TRBV6-5	-	TRBJ2-7	TGTGCCAGCAGTTACAATATCGGCTCCTACGAGCAGTACTTC	CASSYNIGSYEQYF
-	TRBV7-9	few	TRBJ2-1	TGTGCCAGCAGCTTTGACGGGGGACGTGAGCAGTTCTTC	CASSFDGGREQFF
TRBD2	TRBV20-1	-	TRBJ2-3	TGCAGTGCCACGACTAGCGCAGATACGCAGTATTTT	CSATTSADTQYF
-	TRBV18	few	TRBJ1-1	TGTGCCAGCTCACCACGGTCCCAGGGCACTGAAGCTTTCTTT	CASSPRSQGTEAFF
-	TRBV6-5	-	TRBJ2-5	TGTGCCAGCACCCGAGGGGGTTGGCAGTACTTC	CASTRGGWQYF
-	TRBV5-1	-	TRBJ2-3	TGCGCCAGCGTAAGCGGCGGTAGCACAGATACGCAGTATTTT	CASVSGGSTDTQYF
TRBD2	TRBV7-8	-	TRBJ2-1	TGTGCCAGCAGCTTAGCGGGGACTAGCGGAAAGAATGAGCAGTTCTTC	CASSLAGTSGKNEQFF
-	TRBV5-4	-	TRBJ2-2	TGTGCCAGCAGCTTGCAGGGAACCACCGGGGAGCTGTTTTTT	CASSLQGTTGELFF
-	TRBV20-1	-	TRBJ1-3	TGCAGTGCTAGAGAGGTGGTTGGAAACACCATATATTTT	CSAREVVGNTIYF
TRBD1	TRBV9	-	TRBJ2-6	TGTGCCAGCAGCGCTCGAAGGAGACAGGGAGCGGGGGCCAACGTCCTGACTTTC	CASSARRRQGAGANVLTF
TRBD2	TRBV12-3/TRBV12-4	-	TRBJ2-3	TGTGCCAGCAGCTCGGAAATAGCGGGGGCGGCAGCTACGCAGTATTTT	CASSSEIAGAAATQYF
-	TRBV27	-	TRBJ1-2	TGTGCCAGCAGTTTTAGAGGGGCTGAGAACTATGGCTACACCTTC	CASSFRGAENYGYTF
TRBD2	TRBV9	few	TRBJ2-7	TGTGCCAGCAGCGTAGGAGGCGGGGGGGACCCAAGGGAGCAGTACTTC	CASSVGGGGDPREQYF
-	TRBV6-1	few	TRBJ2-7	TGTGCCAGCAGGCAGACGGTAGGGAGTTACGAGCAGTACTTC	CASRQTVGSYEQYF
-	TRBV4-3	-	TRBJ2-5	TGCGCCAGCAGCCAGCAGGGGGGGGAAGAGACCCAGTACTTC	CASSQQGGEETQYF
-	TRBV9	-	TRBJ2-1	TGTGCCAGCAGTCCCTGGCGGTGGGCGTACAATGAGCAGTTCTTC	CASSPWRWAYNEQFF
TRBD2	TRBV5-1	-	TRBJ2-1	TGCGCCAGCAGCTTGGAACTAGCGGGGTACAATGAGCAGTTCTTC	CASSLELAGYNEQFF
-	TRBV3-1	-	TRBJ2-2	TGTGCCAGCAGCCAAGATACGGTTTCCGGGGAGCTGTTTTTT	CASSQDTVSGELFF
-	TRBV12-3/TRBV12-4	few	TRBJ2-6	TGTGCCAGCAGTCGACTCGTCTCTGGGGCCAACGTCCTGACTTTC	CASSRLVSGANVLTF
-	TRBV11-2	few	TRBJ2-7	TGTGCCAGCAGCTCGGTAAACCTCTACGAGCAGTACTTC	CASSSVNLYEQYF
TRBD2	TRBV27	-	TRBJ2-1	TGTGCCAGCAGTCGTCCCCCCTTAGCGGGATCATTCAATGAGCAGTTCTTC	CASSRPPLAGSFNEQFF
-	TRBV27	-	TRBJ2-7	TGTGCCAGCAGCCAAAATGGGGGTAAGAGGGAGCAGTACTTC	CASSQNGGKREQYF
-	TRBV24-1	many	TRBJ2-2	TGTGCCACCAGTGTCAGGAACACCGGGGAGCTGTTTTTT	CATSVRNTGELFF
TRBD2	TRBV19	-	TRBJ2-5	TGTGCCTCAGCGGGAAGGAGGCAAGAGACCCAGTACTTC	CASAGRRQETQYF
-	TRBV12-3/TRBV12-4	few	TRBJ1-1	TGTGCCAGCAGTTTCCGGGGACAACTGAACACTGAAGCTTTCTTT	CASSFRGQLNTEAFF
TRBD1	TRBV7-9	-	TRBJ2-1	TGTGCCACCCAGGGCAGGGGGCGAAGGTCCTACAATGAGCAGTTCTTC	CATQGRGRRSYNEQFF
-	TRBV20-1	few	TRBJ2-7	TGCAGTGCTAGTCGGGGCACCGGTAACTCCTACGAGCAGTACTTC	CSASRGTGNSYEQYF
-	TRBV20-1	once	TRBJ2-3	TGCAGTGCGGAGGGACTGGGCAACACAGATACGCAGTATTTT	CSAEGLGNTDTQYF
TRBD1	TRBV12-3/TRBV12-4	-	TRBJ2-7	TGTGCCAGCAGTCCCAAACGACAGGGCGTCTACGAGCAGTACTTC	CASSPKRQGVYEQYF
-	TRBV25-1	few	TRBJ2-1	TGTGCCAGCAGTCCAAGATCCGGGACCCCCTCCTACAATGAGCAGTTCTTC	CASSPRSGTPSYNEQFF
TRBD2	TRBV5-6	-	TRBJ2-1	TGTGCCAGCAGTACCGGGACTAGCGACTCCTTC	CASSTGTSDSF